The 27 T cell receptor beta chains given below trace back to one sample, sequenced in a study of cytomegalovirus exposure and HLA in healthy donors. PCR primers comprised 60 Vbeta and 13 Jbeta primers. Clones were read by immunoSEQ multiplex PCR, and TCRdb kept only the in-frame ones, dropping some. The table has 90,000 to 130,000 clones, 76% seen once. The source material was PBMCs. The source of these receptors is a young man in good health and CMV-seropositive.

This clone appeared a single time. The chain joins TRBV11-2 to TRBJ2-2; possible D gene TRBD1, 6 bases. Germline lookup yields CDR1 SGHAT and CDR2 FQNNGV. This CDR3 spans 16 amino acids. Deletions cut 5 bases from V and 4 bases from J, with 17 bases between. The CDR3 DNA sequence: TGTGCCAGCAGCGGACAAACAGGGACGAGCACCGGGGAGCTGTTTTTT. Its protein product is CASSGQTGTSTGELFF.

This chain connects TRBV10-3 to TRBJ1-4; no clear D. This CDR3 spans 15 amino acids. Germline V gene lookup returns CDR1 ENHRY and CDR2 SYGVKD. Trimming cost V 6 bases and J 5 bases, with 16 bases left between them. The CDR3 reads CAIRADLGTNEKLFF. DNA for the CDR3: TGTGCCATCAGGGCTGACCTGGGCACGAATGAAAAACTGTTTTTT.

The chain links TRBV28 to TRBJ1-1; D gene uncertain. The V and J ends lost 5 bases and 11 bases respectively, with 12 bases between them. This CDR3 comprises 11 residues. Germline lookup yields CDR1 MDHEN and CDR2 SYDVKM. The CDR3 nucleotides are TGTGCCAGCAGTCTCGGGGTGGTTGCTTTCTTT. Translation: CASSLGVVAFF.

This clone was recorded once. The rearrangement uses TRBV19 and TRBJ1-1; 7 bases are a match to TRBD1. From germline, CDR1 is LNHDA and CDR2 SQIVND (reference sequence). J was trimmed by 1 base and V by 4 bases; bases with no gene match: 9. There are 16 residues in the CDR3. The CDR3 here is CASSRVAGQSNTEAFF. For the CDR3, the DNA is TGTGCCAGTAGTAGAGTTGCGGGACAGTCGAACACTGAAGCTTTCTTT.

This clone occurred once. The chain is built from TRBV7-9 and TRBJ2-1; D not certain. The CDR3 runs to 11 residues. Trimming stripped 4 bases from V and 9 bases from J, with 7 bases between. From germline, CDR1 is SEHNR and CDR2 FQNEAQ (reference sequence). CDR3 loop: CASSSKPEQFF. CDR3 DNA: TGTGCCAGCAGCTCAAAGCCTGAGCAGTTCTTC.

The chain carries TRBV7-9 and TRBJ1-4; 8 bases match TRBD1. Germline V gene lookup returns CDR1 SEHNR and CDR2 FQNEAQ (reference sequence). The V segment lost 6 bases and the J segment 4 bases; nucleotides outside the gene matches: 10. CDR3 length equals 16 residues. The CDR3 sequence: CASSPPGQGFNEKLFF. The CDR3, as DNA: TGTGCCAGCAGTCCCCCCGGACAGGGTTTTAATGAAAAACTGTTTTTT.

V is TRBV7-8 and J is TRBJ1-5, with a weak D call TRBD1 (6 bases). Trimming left V 8 bases short and J 6 bases short, with 14 bases between. Germline values: CDR1 SGHVS, CDR2 FQNEAQ. The CDR3 spans 13 residues. CDR3 protein: CASCRGAGQPQHF. CDR3 bases: TGTGCCAGCTGTCGGGGGGCAGGTCAGCCCCAGCATTTT.

This clone was recorded a few times. The chain links TRBV2 to TRBJ2-3; TRBD2 matches at 12 bases. The V and J ends lost 3 bases and 6 bases, in that order; junction bases with no gene match: 10. Germline CDR1 SNHLY, CDR2 FYNNEI. This CDR3 has 17 residues. DNA of the CDR3: TGTGCCAGCAGTGATTGGGAGACTAGCGGGGGCGGGGATACGCAGTATTTT. This encodes CASSDWETSGGGDTQYF.

V usage is TRBV4-1 and J usage is TRBJ2-2; a weak D match, TRBD1 (5 bases). V gave up 1 base and J gave up 2 bases, with 5 bases separating them. This CDR3 has 14 residues. Germline CDR1 and CDR2: MGHRA and YSYEKL. CDR3 sequence: CASSQGTNTGELFF. The CDR3 DNA follows: TGCGCCAGCAGCCAAGGGACAAACACCGGGGAGCTGTTTTTT.

This clone was found a few times. This sequence joins TRBV29-1 and TRBJ2-3; D remains ambiguous. Germline lookup yields CDR1 SQVTM and CDR2 ANQGSEA. CDR3 length: 13 residues. The V end was cut by 3 bases, the J end by 6 bases, with 13 bases between. CDR3 DNA sequence: TGCAGCGTTGAGTTCCCGGGTTTTGATACGCAGTATTTT. Amino acid sequence: CSVEFPGFDTQYF.

The rearrangement links TRBV29-1 to TRBJ2-1, with D perhaps TRBD1 (7 bases). Germline V lookup: CDR1 SQVTM, CDR2 ANQGSEA. This CDR3 is 13 amino acids long. V was clipped by 7 bases and J by 2 bases, with 12 bases between them. CDR3 sequence: CSGEDRPYNEQFF. Written as DNA, the CDR3 is TGCAGCGGGGAGGACAGGCCCTACAATGAGCAGTTCTTC.

This clone was picked up one time. The chain uses TRBV7-9 and TRBJ2-7; no firm D call. In germline, CDR1 is SEHNR, CDR2 FQNEAQ (reference sequence). The CDR3 is made up of 12 amino acids. The V and J ends lost 6 bases and 2 bases respectively, with 8 bases between them. CDR3 protein: CASRALTYEQYF. The CDR3 DNA is TGTGCCAGCAGGGCACTAACCTACGAGCAGTACTTC.

The V call is TRBV10-3, the J call TRBJ1-2; maybe TRBD1 (5 bases). This CDR3 is built from 15 residues. Germline loops: CDR1 ENHRY, CDR2 SYGVKD. Trimming stripped 8 bases from V and 5 bases from J, with 21 bases between. CDR3 nucleotide sequence: TGTGCCATCCCTGACGTGGGGGGAGACGGATATGGCTACACCTTC. It is translated as CAIPDVGGDGYGYTF.

CDR3 sequence (DNA): TGTGCCAGCAGTGACGGCCAGGGGGCTAATGAGCAGTTCTTC. It translates to CASSDGQGANEQFF. The chain combines TRBV6-4 with TRBJ2-1, with 8 bases identical to TRBD1. The CDR3 runs to 14 residues. From germline, CDR1 is MRHNA and CDR2 SNTAGT. V was clipped by 2 bases and J by 7 bases; unmatched bases: 4.

V and J are TRBV30 and TRBJ1-2; D is unclear. The CDR3 runs 12 residues. Trimming took 1 base from V and 4 from J, leaving 7 bases between them. CDR1 and CDR2 from the germline V gene are GTSNPN and SVGIG (reference sequence). The CDR3 coding sequence is TGTGCCTGGAGTGCGGGTCCCTATGGCTACACCTTC. It codes for CAWSAGPYGYTF.

The chain combines TRBV7-2 with TRBJ2-3; 10 bases line up with TRBD1. This CDR3 has 14 amino acids. Germline CDR1 SGHTA, CDR2 FQGNSA. Trimming removed 3 bases from V and 3 bases from J; junction bases left unmatched: 0. CDR3 sequence (DNA): TGTGCCAGCAGCTTGGGACAGGGGACAGATACGCAGTATTTT. Protein sequence: CASSLGQGTDTQYF.

The genes are TRBV9 and TRBJ2-5; 9 bases fit TRBD1. The closer fit of TRBJ2-7 to the DNA end suggests the J call may be wrong. The CDR3 totals 16 residues. From germline, CDR1 is SGDLS and CDR2 YYNGEE. The CDR3 loop is CASSPTGTGPPYEQYF. Here the CDR3 DNA reads TGTGCCAGCAGCCCGACCGGGACAGGGCCTCCCTACGAGCAGTACTTC.

The CDR3 sequence is CSAWGGDEQYF. CDR3 sequence (DNA): TGCAGTGCTTGGGGAGGGGACGAGCAGTACTTC. The chain joins TRBV20-1 to TRBJ2-7; 7 nucleotides agree with TRBD2. Trimming at V came to 5 bases and at J to 5 bases, leaving 3 bases not matched to a gene. CDR3 size: 11 residues. Germline CDR1 is DFQATT and CDR2 is SNEGSKA (reference sequence).

The chain links TRBV5-4 to TRBJ1-4; weak D call: TRBD1 (5 bases). This CDR3 spans 14 amino acids. V was shortened by 1 base and J by 8 bases, with 12 bases between the two germline ends. From germline, CDR1 is SGHNT and CDR2 YYREEE (reference sequence). DNA of the CDR3: TGTGCCAGCAGCTTGCCTGGAGGGACGGAAAAACTGTTTTTT. It codes for CASSLPGGTEKLFF.

The rearrangement links TRBV7-9 to TRBJ2-3; unclear D gene. The CDR3 is made up of 14 amino acids. Per germline, CDR1 SEHNR and CDR2 FQNEAQ (reference sequence). V was clipped by 1 base and J by 3 bases, with 8 bases between them. The CDR3 nucleotides read TGTGCCAGCAGCTTAGGGCAGGCAACAGATACGCAGTATTTT. Translation: CASSLGQATDTQYF.

The gene calls are TRBV19 and TRBJ1-1; D not resolved. V was trimmed by 0 bases and J by 0 bases, leaving 5 bases between them. Germline CDR1 and CDR2: LNHDA and SQIVND (reference sequence). The CDR3 spans 14 residues. CDR3 in DNA: TGTGCCAGTAGTATAGAGGCACTGAACACTGAAGCTTTCTTT. It codes for CASSIEALNTEAFF.

Of note for this clone: A junction end diverges from the germline sequence, so it may reflect a read error. This sequence joins TRBV9 and TRBJ2-3; 10 bases line up with TRBD2. CDR3 length equals 12 residues. CDR1 is SGDLS and CDR2 is YYNGEE in the germline V gene. The CDR3 protein is CVSSGGADTQYF. The CDR3 DNA follows: TGTGTCAGCAGCGGGGGGGCAGATACGCAGTATTTT.

V is TRBV28 and J is TRBJ1-1; the D gene is possibly TRBD1 (6 bases). The CDR3 sequence is 15 residues long. Per the germline V gene, CDR1 is MDHEN and CDR2 is SYDVKM. Deletions cut 5 bases from V and 0 bases from J, with 13 bases between. DNA for the CDR3: TGTGCCAGCAGTCCCCGGACAGTTTTGAACACTGAAGCTTTCTTT. This encodes CASSPRTVLNTEAFF.

The chain recombines TRBV19 with TRBJ1-4; 8 bases are a match to TRBD1. J gave up 5 bases and V 10 bases, and 6 bases lay outside the gene matches. The CDR3 is 13 amino acids. In germline, CDR1 is LNHDA, CDR2 SQIVND (reference sequence). The DNA of the CDR3 is TGTGCCACAAGGACAGGGTCGAATGAAAAACTGTTTTTT. Translation gives CATRTGSNEKLFF.

The V and J genes are TRBV7-2 and TRBJ1-3; TRBD1 matches 9 bases. V shed 8 bases, J shed 7 bases, and the junction held 15 bases outside the gene matches. Germline CDR1 is SGHTA and CDR2 is FQGNSA. The CDR3 consists of 16 residues. Here the CDR3 reads CASRESDRGIRNTIYF. DNA of the CDR3: TGTGCCAGCCGGGAGAGCGACAGGGGGATTCGGAACACCATATATTTT.

This clone was detected only a few times. J is TRBJ2-1 and V is TRBV29-1, with D possibly being TRBD2 (7 bases). Per germline, CDR1 SQVTM and CDR2 ANQGSEA. This CDR3 comprises 13 residues. V was cut by 3 bases and J by 4 bases, with 10 bases left in between. The CDR3 bases are TGCAGCGTTGAGCGGGGGCATTACAATGAGCAGTTCTTC. Protein sequence: CSVERGHYNEQFF.

The chain carries TRBV19 and TRBJ1-1, with TRBD1 identical over 7 bases. This CDR3 is built from 15 residues. The germline CDR1 and CDR2 sequences are LNHDA and SQIVND (reference sequence). Trimming removed 1 base from V and 4 bases from J; junction bases left unmatched: 6. The CDR3 DNA follows: TGTGCCAGTAGTATAGTGCACAGGGGCCCCACTGAAGCTTTCTTT. The encoded protein is CASSIVHRGPTEAFF. The complete variable domain, with remaining parts taken from reference TRBV19 and TRBJ1-1, reads DGGITQSPKYLFRKEGQNVTLSCEQNLNHDAMYWYRQDPGQGLRLIYYSQIVNDFQKGDIAEGYSVSREKKESFPLTVTSAQKNPTAFYLCASSIVHRGPTEAFFGQGTRLTVV.